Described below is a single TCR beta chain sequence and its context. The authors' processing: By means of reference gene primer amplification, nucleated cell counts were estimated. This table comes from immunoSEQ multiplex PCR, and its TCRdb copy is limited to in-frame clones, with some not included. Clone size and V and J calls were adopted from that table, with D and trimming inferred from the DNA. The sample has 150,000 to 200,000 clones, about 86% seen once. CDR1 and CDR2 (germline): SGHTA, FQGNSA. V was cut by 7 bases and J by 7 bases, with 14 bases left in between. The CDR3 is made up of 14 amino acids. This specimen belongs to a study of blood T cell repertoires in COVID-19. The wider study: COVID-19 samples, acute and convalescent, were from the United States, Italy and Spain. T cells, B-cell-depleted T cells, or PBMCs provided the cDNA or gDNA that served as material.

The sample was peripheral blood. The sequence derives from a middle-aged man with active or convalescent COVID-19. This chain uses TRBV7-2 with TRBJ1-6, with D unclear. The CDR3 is CASNPFPGNSPLHF. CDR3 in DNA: TGTGCCAGCAACCCCTTCCCGGGGAATTCACCCCTCCACTTT.